This section outlines one T cell receptor beta chain sequence together with its context. Its target is not known. The sample belongs to a study of OX40 agonist ivuxolimab in advanced cancers. The table came from immunoSEQ multiplex PCR; TCRdb's copy has only in-frame clones and leaves some out. This table holds under 150,000 clones, around 91% found once. Study observations and caveats: The authors did not determine the antigen specificity of the expanded peripheral T cells. On average, CD8+ T cells showed a greater number of expanded clones than CD4+.

Germline values: CDR1 MNHEY, CDR2 SVGAGI. The V end lost 6 bases, the J end lost 6 bases, and 13 bases lay between the germline ends. The CDR3 extends over 13 amino acids. The sequences come from CD4+ or CD8+ T cells sorted from blood, collected in a trial of the OX40 agonist ivuxolimab. The J gene is TRBJ2-3, the V gene TRBV6-5; possibly TRBD1 for D (6 bases). This TCR was sampled from an adult with an advanced solid tumor such as melanoma, head and neck, liver or kidney cancer. The CDR3 here is CASRSTGTDTQYF. The CDR3 nucleotides are TGTGCCAGCAGATCTACAGGGACCGATACGCAGTATTTT.